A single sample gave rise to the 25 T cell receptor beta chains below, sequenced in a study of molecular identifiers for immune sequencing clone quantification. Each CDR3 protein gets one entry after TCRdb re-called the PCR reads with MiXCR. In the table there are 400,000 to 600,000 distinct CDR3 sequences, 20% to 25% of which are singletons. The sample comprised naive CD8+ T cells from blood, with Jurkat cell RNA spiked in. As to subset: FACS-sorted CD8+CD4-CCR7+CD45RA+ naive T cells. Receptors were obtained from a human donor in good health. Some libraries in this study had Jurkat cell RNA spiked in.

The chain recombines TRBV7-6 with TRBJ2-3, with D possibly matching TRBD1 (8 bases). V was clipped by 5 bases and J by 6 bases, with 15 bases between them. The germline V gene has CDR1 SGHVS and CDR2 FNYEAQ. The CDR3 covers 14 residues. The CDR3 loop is CASSPGQGGDTQYF. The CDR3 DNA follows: TGTGCCAGCAGCCCCGGACAGGGAGGGGATACGCAGTATTTT. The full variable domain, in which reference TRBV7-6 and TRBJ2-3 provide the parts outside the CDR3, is GAGVSQSPRYKVTKRGQDVALRCDPISGHVSLYWYRQALGQGPEFLTYFNYEAQQDKSGLPNDRFSAERPEGSISTLTIQRTEQRDSAMYRCASSPGQGGDTQYFGPGTRLTVL.

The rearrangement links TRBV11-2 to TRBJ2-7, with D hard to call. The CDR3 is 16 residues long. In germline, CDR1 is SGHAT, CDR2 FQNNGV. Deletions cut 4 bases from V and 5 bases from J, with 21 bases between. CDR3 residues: CASSSQWGVDVHEQYF. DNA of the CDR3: TGTGCCAGCAGCTCCCAGTGGGGTGTTGATGTCCACGAGCAGTACTTC.

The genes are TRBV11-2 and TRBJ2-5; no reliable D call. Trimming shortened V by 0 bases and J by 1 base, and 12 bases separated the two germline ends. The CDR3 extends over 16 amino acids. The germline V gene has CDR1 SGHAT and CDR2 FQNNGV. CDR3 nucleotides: TGTGCCAGCAGCTTAGATTCATACACAATCCAAGAGACCCAGTACTTC. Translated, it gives CASSLDSYTIQETQYF.

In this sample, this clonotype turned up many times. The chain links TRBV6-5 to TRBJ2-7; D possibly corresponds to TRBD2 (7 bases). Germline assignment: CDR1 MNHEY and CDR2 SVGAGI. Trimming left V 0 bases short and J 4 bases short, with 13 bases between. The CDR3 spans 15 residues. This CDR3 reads CASSYSGRGGYEQYF. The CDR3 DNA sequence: TGTGCCAGCAGTTACTCGGGCAGGGGAGGGTACGAGCAGTACTTC.

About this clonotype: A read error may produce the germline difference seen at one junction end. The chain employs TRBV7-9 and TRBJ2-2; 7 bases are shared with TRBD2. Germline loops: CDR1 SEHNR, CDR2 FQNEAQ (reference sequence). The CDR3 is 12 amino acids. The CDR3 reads CSSGVTSGELFF. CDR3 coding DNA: TGTTCCAGCGGGGTGACTAGCGGGGAGCTGTTTTTT.

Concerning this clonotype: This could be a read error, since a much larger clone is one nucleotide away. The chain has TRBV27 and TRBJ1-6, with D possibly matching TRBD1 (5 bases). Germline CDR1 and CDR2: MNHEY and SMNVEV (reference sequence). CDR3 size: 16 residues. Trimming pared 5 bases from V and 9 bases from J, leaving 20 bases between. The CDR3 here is CASSHFLGVEFSPLHF. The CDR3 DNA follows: TGTGCCAGCAGTCATTTCCTAGGGGTGGAGTTTTCACCCCTCCACTTT.

The CDR3 is CASSIGRVGELFF. In nucleotides, the CDR3 is TGTGCCAGTAGTATTGGGAGGGTCGGGGAGCTGTTTTTT. The rearrangement joins TRBV19 to TRBJ2-2; 7 bases agree with TRBD2. Trimming at V came to 3 bases and at J to 7 bases, leaving 2 bases not matched to a gene. CDR3 length: 13 residues. The germline V gene has CDR1 LNHDA and CDR2 SQIVND (reference sequence).

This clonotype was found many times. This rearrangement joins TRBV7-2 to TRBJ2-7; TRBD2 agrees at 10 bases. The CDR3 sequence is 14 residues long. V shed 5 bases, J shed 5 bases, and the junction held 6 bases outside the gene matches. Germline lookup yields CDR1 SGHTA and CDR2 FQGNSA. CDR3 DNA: TGTGCCAGCAGCCCGGCTAGCGGGAGCGACGAGCAGTACTTC. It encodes CASSPASGSDEQYF.

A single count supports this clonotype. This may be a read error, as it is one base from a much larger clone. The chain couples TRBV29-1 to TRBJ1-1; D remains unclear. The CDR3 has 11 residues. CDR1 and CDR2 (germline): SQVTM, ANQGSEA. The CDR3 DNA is TGCAGCGTTGCGGGGAGTACTGCAGCTTTCTTT. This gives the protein CSVAGSTAAFF.

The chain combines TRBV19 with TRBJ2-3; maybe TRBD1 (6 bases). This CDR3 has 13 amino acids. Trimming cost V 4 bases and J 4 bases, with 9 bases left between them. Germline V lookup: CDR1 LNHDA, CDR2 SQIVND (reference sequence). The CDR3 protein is CASSRTDPDTQYF. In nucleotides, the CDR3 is TGTGCCAGTAGTAGGACAGACCCAGATACGCAGTATTTT.

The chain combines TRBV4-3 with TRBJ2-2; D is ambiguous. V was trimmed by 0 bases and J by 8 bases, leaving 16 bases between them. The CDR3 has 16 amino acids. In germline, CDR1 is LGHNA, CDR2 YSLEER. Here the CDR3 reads CASSQDLRWPGGELFF. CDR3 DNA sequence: TGCGCCAGCAGCCAAGACCTCAGGTGGCCTGGGGGGGAGCTGTTTTTT.

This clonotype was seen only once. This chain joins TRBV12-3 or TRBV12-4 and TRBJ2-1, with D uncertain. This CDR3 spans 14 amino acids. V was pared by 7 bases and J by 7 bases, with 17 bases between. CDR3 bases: TGTGCCAGCACCCCGGGTGATACTTGGAATGAGCAGTTCTTC. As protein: CASTPGDTWNEQFF.

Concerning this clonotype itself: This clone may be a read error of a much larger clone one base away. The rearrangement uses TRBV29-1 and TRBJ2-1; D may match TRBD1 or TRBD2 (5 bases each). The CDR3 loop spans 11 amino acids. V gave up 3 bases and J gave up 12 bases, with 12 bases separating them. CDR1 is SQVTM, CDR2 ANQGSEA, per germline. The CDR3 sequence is CSVDREYGQFF. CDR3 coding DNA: TGCAGCGTTGACAGGGAGTATGGGCAGTTCTTC.

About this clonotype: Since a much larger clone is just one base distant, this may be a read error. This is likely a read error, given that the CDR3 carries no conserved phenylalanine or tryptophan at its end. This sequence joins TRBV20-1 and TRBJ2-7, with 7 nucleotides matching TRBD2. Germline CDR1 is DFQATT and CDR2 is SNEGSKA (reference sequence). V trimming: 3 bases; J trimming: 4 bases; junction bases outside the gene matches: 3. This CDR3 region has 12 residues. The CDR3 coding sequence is TGCAGTGCTAGGTGGGAGGGGTACGAGCAGTACTAC. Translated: CSARWEGYEQYY.

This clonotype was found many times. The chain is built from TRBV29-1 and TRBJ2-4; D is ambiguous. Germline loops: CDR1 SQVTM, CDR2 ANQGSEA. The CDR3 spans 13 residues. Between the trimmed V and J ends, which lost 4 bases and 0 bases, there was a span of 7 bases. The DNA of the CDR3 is TGCAGCGTTGTAGGGTTAGCCAAAAACATTCAGTACTTC. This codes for CSVVGLAKNIQYF.

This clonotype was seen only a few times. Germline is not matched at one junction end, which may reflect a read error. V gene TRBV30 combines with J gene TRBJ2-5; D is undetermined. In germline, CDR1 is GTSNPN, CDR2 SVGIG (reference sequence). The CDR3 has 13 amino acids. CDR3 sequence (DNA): TGTGCCTGGAGTAGGGCTGGTGAAGACACCCAGTACTTT. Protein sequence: CAWSRAGEDTQYF.

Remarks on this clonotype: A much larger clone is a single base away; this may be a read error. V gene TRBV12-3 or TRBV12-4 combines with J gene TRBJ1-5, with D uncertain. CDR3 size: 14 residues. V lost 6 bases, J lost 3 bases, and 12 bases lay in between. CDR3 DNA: TGTGCCAGCAGGCGGAACAGCTCCAATCAGCCCCAGCATTTT. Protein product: CASRRNSSNQPQHF.

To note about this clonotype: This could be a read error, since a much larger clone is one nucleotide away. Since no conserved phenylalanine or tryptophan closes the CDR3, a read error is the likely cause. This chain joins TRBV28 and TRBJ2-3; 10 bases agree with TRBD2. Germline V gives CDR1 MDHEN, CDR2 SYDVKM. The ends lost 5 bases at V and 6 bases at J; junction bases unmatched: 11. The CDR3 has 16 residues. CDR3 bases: TGTGCCAGCAGTACTCCTAGCGGGAGTGAAGGGGATACGCAGTATATT. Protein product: CASSTPSGSEGDTQYI.

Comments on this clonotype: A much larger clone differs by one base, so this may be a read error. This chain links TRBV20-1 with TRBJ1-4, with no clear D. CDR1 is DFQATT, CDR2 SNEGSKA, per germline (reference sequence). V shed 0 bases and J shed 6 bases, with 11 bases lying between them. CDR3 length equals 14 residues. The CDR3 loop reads CSARESDNDEKLFF. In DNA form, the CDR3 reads TGCAGTGCTAGAGAGTCCGACAATGATGAAAAACTGTTTTTT.

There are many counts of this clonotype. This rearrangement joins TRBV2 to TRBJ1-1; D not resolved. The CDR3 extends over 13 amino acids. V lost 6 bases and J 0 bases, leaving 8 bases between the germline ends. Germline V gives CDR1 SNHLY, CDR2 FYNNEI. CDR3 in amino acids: CASRDLLNTEAFF. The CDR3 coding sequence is TGTGCCAGCAGGGACCTTCTGAACACTGAAGCTTTCTTT.

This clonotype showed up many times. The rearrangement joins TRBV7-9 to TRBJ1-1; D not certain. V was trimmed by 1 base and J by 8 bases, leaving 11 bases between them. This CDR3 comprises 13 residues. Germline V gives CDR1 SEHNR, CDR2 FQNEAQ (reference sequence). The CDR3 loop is CASSLVNLVEAFF. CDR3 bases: TGTGCCAGCAGCTTAGTTAACCTAGTGGAAGCTTTCTTT. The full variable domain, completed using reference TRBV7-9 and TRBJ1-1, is DTGVSQNPRHKITKRGQNVTFRCDPISEHNRLYWYRQTLGQGPEFLTYFQNEAQLEKSRLLSDRFSAERPKGSFSTLEIQRTEQGDSAMYLCASSLVNLVEAFFGQGTRLTVV.

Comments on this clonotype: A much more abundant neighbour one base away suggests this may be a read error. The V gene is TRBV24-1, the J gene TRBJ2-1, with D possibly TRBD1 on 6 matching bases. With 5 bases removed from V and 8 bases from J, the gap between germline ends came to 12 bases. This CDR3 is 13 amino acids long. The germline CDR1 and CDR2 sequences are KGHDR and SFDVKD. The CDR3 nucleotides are TGTGCCACCAGTGGACTACAGGGCGATGAGCAGTTCTTC. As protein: CATSGLQGDEQFF.

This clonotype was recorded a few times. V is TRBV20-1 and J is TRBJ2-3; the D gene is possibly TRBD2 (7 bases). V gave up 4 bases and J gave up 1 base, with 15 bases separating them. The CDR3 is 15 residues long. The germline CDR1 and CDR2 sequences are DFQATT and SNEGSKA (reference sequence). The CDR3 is CSAIPGGPGTDTQYF. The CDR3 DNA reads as TGCAGTGCTATTCCCGGGGGGCCGGGCACAGATACGCAGTATTTT.

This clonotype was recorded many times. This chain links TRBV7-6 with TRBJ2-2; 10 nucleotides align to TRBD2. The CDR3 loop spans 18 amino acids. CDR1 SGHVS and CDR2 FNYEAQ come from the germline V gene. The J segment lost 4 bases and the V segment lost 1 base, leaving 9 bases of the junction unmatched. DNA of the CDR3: TGTGCCAGCAGCTTAGTTCCGACTAGCGGGTTCCTCACCGGGGAGCTGTTTTTT. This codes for CASSLVPTSGFLTGELFF. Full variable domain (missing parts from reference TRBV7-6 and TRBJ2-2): GAGVSQSPRYKVTKRGQDVALRCDPISGHVSLYWYRQALGQGPEFLTYFNYEAQQDKSGLPNDRFSAERPEGSISTLTIQRTEQRDSAMYRCASSLVPTSGFLTGELFFGEGSRLTVL.

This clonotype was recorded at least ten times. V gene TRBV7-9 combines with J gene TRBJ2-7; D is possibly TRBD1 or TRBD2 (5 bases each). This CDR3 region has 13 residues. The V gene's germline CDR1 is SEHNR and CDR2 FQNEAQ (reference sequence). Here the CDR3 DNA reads TGTGCTACCGTCGGGGACCGTACCTACGAGCAGTACTTC. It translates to CATVGDRTYEQYF.